The entry below describes one TCR beta chain. No antigen is known for it. This specimen comes from a study of siplizumab effects on memory and regulatory T cells. The CDR3 covers 10 residues. V was shortened by 8 bases and J by 5 bases, with 5 bases between the two germline ends. Looked up from germline, CDR1 is SGHAT and CDR2 is FQNNGV. Findings and caveats of the study: Confirmation that proliferating Tregs from siplizumab cultures had suppressive function was not obtained.

Clones were sequenced by immunoSEQ multiplex PCR, and TCRdb holds only the in-frame ones, with some missing. The sample includes more than 60,000 clones, 93% of them seen just once. The specimen sequenced was CD8+ T cells sorted from blood. This clonotype was sampled from a human donor in good health. The J gene is TRBJ2-3, the V gene TRBV11-2, with D unresolved. The CDR3, as DNA: TGTGCCAGCCGGTTAGATACGCAGTATTTT. Its protein is CASRLDTQYF.